This is a list of T cell receptor beta chains from one sample in a study of blood T cell repertoires in COVID-19. Generated by immunoSEQ multiplex PCR, the TCRdb table keeps only in-frame clones and is missing some. The profile shows about 160,000 clones, 87% of them singletons. The sample consisted of peripheral blood. These receptors were collected from a woman in her sixties who had recovered from COVID-19. Both conserved end residues are part of each CDR3. Each record gives: clone size, V gene, J gene, D gene, CDR3 length, CDR3 protein, CDR3 DNA. D genes are given only for firm matches. The size entry is marked missing in some rows and otherwise reads once, few, many or a size class.

>.|TRBV28|TRBJ1-4|TRBD1|14
CASSEGQPNEKLFF
TGTGCCAGCAGTGAGGGACAGCCTAATGAAAAACTGTTTTTT
>.|TRBV23-1|TRBJ2-6|.|17
CASSQSARGPGANVLTF
TGCGCCAGCAGTCAATCGGCCAGGGGCCCTGGGGCCAACGTCCTGACTTTC
>.|TRBV15|TRBJ1-5|.|13
CATSSEKEQPQHF
TGTGCCACCAGCTCAGAAAAGGAGCAGCCCCAGCATTTT
>once|TRBV6-5|TRBJ2-2|.|13
CASQDSNTGELFF
TGTGCCAGCCAGGACAGTAACACCGGGGAGCTGTTTTTT
>.|TRBV29-1|TRBJ1-1|.|12
CSVARQGTEAFF
TGCAGCGTTGCACGGCAGGGGACAGAAGCTTTCTTT
>.|TRBV6-5|TRBJ2-2|.|13
CATHGGPSGELFF
TGTGCCACCCACGGGGGGCCTTCCGGGGAGCTGTTTTTT
>once|TRBV18|TRBJ1-2|.|14
CASSPQTGRYGYTF
TGTGCCAGCTCACCACAGACAGGTCGATATGGCTACACCTTC
>.|TRBV12-3/TRBV12-4|TRBJ2-1|.|13
CASSFGTYNEQFF
TGTGCCAGCAGTTTCGGGACTTACAATGAGCAGTTCTTC
>.|TRBV21-1|TRBJ2-7|.|16
CASSNFLGTLPYEQYF
TGTGCCAGCAGCAACTTCCTGGGGACACTACCCTACGAGCAGTACTTC
>.|TRBV1|TRBJ2-4|.|16
CTLTRAGWVAKNIQYF
TGCACCCTAACGAGGGCAGGATGGGTAGCCAAAAACATTCAGTACTTC
>once|TRBV18|TRBJ1-3|.|15
CASSPGRLSGNTIYF
TGTGCCAGCTCACCGGGCAGGCTCTCTGGAAACACCATATATTTT
>.|TRBV3-1/TRBV3-2|TRBJ2-1|TRBD2|17
CASSQGWAGGPSNEQFF
TGTGCCAGCAGCCAAGGTTGGGCGGGGGGGCCTTCAAATGAGCAGTTCTTC
>few|TRBV5-4|TRBJ1-3|TRBD1|14
CASSSQGNGNTIYF
TGTGCCAGCAGCTCACAGGGGAATGGAAACACCATATATTTT
>once|TRBV18|TRBJ1-1|.|14
CASSLGTGNTEAFF
TGTGCCAGCTCACTGGGTACAGGGAACACTGAAGCTTTCTTT
>few|TRBV5-1|TRBJ1-3|.|16
CASSLGPGNSGNTIYF
TGCGCCAGCAGCTTGGGTCCGGGGAACTCTGGAAACACCATATATTTT
>.|TRBV5-1|TRBJ2-2|.|14
CASSSVQGSVRLFF
TGCGCCAGCAGCTCCGTACAGGGATCAGTTAGGCTGTTTTTT
>.|TRBV15|TRBJ2-7|.|16
CATSRHRSGTTWEQYF
TGTGCCACCAGCAGACATCGGTCGGGAACAACGTGGGAGCAGTACTTC